These 20 T cell receptor beta chains were all obtained from the same sample, sequenced in a study of blood T cells in healthy people across ages. The authors ran a second PCR of roughly 6 to 12 cycles using a sample-barcoded 5' primer and a J-beta primer mix. Each CDR3 protein is one row after TCRdb ran MiXCR on the 5' RACE reads. The sample carries 800,000 or so distinct CDR3 sequences, about half recorded once. The material sequenced was blood. All receptors derive from a man of 80 years or more in good health.

This rearrangement joins TRBV12-3 or TRBV12-4 to TRBJ2-1; 9 bases agree with TRBD2. The trim removed 7 bases at V and 4 bases at J, leaving 5 bases unmatched. The CDR3 extends over 14 amino acids. The CDR3 region is CASNLAGLYNEQFF. CDR3 sequence (DNA): TGTGCCAGCAATCTAGCGGGACTTTACAATGAGCAGTTCTTC.

V usage is TRBV7-9 and J usage is TRBJ2-3; possibly TRBD2 for D (6 bases). Germline CDR1 is SEHNR and CDR2 is FQNEAQ (reference sequence). The CDR3 runs to 16 residues. Trimming left V 2 bases short and J 2 bases short, with 14 bases between. DNA for the CDR3: TGTGCCAGCAGCTTACTAGCGCTAGTCTCCACAGATACGCAGTATTTT. It codes for CASSLLALVSTDTQYF.

This clonotype was seen many times. This could be a read error, since a much larger clone is one nucleotide away. CDR3 nucleotides: TGCGCCAGCAGCGTAGTTTCGGTTGGAGATACGCAGTATTTT. Translated: CASSVVSVGDTQYF. This rearrangement joins TRBV5-1 to TRBJ2-3; D is unresolved. The CDR3 totals 14 residues. Germline assignment: CDR1 SGHRS and CDR2 YFSETQ. The V end lost 4 bases, the J end lost 5 bases, and 14 bases lay between the germline ends.

This clonotype occurred once. An end of the junction does not agree with germline; a read error may underlie this. The CDR3 region is CVSSQGTGSPYEQYF. The CDR3 nucleotides are TGCGTCAGCAGCCAAGGGACAGGCTCCCCCTACGAGCAGTACTTC. This chain joins TRBV4-1 and TRBJ2-7, with 8 bases fitting TRBD1. The CDR3 spans 15 residues. From germline, CDR1 is MGHRA and CDR2 YSYEKL.

V gene TRBV7-9 combines with J gene TRBJ1-2; 7 bases agree with TRBD1. The CDR3 sequence is 18 residues long. The J segment lost 4 bases and the V segment lost 1 base, leaving 15 bases of the junction unmatched. Per the germline V gene, CDR1 is SEHNR and CDR2 is FQNEAQ (reference sequence). The CDR3: CASSLVLLRDSPFYGYTF. As DNA, the CDR3 is TGTGCCAGCAGCTTAGTGCTCCTCCGGGACAGCCCATTCTATGGCTACACCTTC. Together with reference TRBV7-9 and TRBJ1-2, the CDR3 gives the full variable domain: DTGVSQNPRHKITKRGQNVTFRCDPISEHNRLYWYRQTLGQGPEFLTYFQNEAQLEKSRLLSDRFSAERPKGSFSTLEIQRTEQGDSAMYLCASSLVLLRDSPFYGYTFGSGTRLTVV.

As for this clonotype: The junction does not match germline at one end; this may be a read error. V usage is TRBV14 and J usage is TRBJ2-5, with TRBD2 as a possible D gene (6 bases). Gene TRBJ2-7 matches the end of the DNA better, so the J call may be wrong. The CDR3 runs 12 residues. In germline, CDR1 is SGHDN, CDR2 FVKESK. The CDR3 here is CARASASSEQYF. CDR3 DNA sequence: TGTGCCAGGGCTAGCGCATCCTCCGAGCAGTACTTC.

This clonotype was counted between two and nine times. The CDR3 protein is CASSPGTRPYEQYF. Here the CDR3 DNA reads TGCGCCAGCAGCCCCGGGACAAGGCCCTACGAGCAGTACTTC. The genes are TRBV5-1 and TRBJ2-7; D is perhaps TRBD1 (6 bases). CDR1 and CDR2 (germline): SGHRS, YFSETQ. The CDR3 is 14 amino acids. The V end lost 4 bases, the J end lost 2 bases, and 13 bases lay between the germline ends.

In this sample, this clonotype turned up many times. The chain recombines TRBV6-2 or TRBV6-3 with TRBJ2-7; 11 bases fit TRBD2. The CDR3 loop spans 16 amino acids. Germline V gives CDR1 MNHEY, CDR2 SVGEGT. After removal of 1 base from V and 4 bases from J, the junction contained 6 bases not matched to a gene. CDR3 sequence (DNA): TGTGCCAGCAGTTACTTAGCCGGGACTAGCGGTTACGAGCAGTACTTC. Translation gives CASSYLAGTSGYEQYF.

As regards this clonotype: This may be a read error: a much more frequent sequence differs by one nucleotide. V usage is TRBV5-1 and J usage is TRBJ2-7; D gene uncertain. The CDR3 spans 14 residues. The V gene lost 0 bases and the J gene lost 4 bases, with 11 bases spanning the gap. Looked up from germline, CDR1 is SGHRS and CDR2 is YFSETQ. DNA for the CDR3: TGCGCCAGCAGCTTGGGTAGCCTAGTTTACGAGCAGTACTTC. It specifies CASSLGSLVYEQYF.

This sequence joins TRBV18 and TRBJ2-7, with 9 positions matching TRBD2. The trim removed 3 bases at V and 7 bases at J, leaving 25 bases unmatched. Germline V CDR1 and CDR2: KGHSH, LQKENI. The CDR3 is made up of 20 amino acids. CDR3 in amino acids: CASSPTWEIAGDRRRYEQYF. The DNA for the CDR3 is TGTGCCAGCTCACCGACTTGGGAGATAGCGGGAGATAGGAGGCGTTATGAGCAGTACTTC.

The J gene is TRBJ2-1, the V gene TRBV11-3; 13 bases match TRBD2. The germline CDR1 and CDR2 sequences are SGHNT and YENEEA. The CDR3 runs 16 residues. Trimming removed 5 bases from V and 8 bases from J; junction bases left unmatched: 9. The CDR3 is CASSLGLAGERDEQFF. The CDR3 DNA is TGTGCCAGCAGCCTAGGACTAGCGGGAGAACGCGATGAGCAGTTCTTC.

This chain joins TRBV30 and TRBJ1-4; 7 nucleotides agree with TRBD1. The J segment lost 7 bases and the V segment lost 0 bases, leaving 8 bases of the junction unmatched. The CDR3 spans 15 residues. Germline values: CDR1 GTSNPN, CDR2 SVGIG (reference sequence). The CDR3 DNA reads TGTGCCTGGAGTGTACCGGGCAGGGGGTTTGAAAAACTGTTTTTT. This encodes CAWSVPGRGFEKLFF.

In its sample, this clonotype was seen a few times. This chain uses TRBV7-2 with TRBJ1-1, with 12 bases matching TRBD1. The CDR3 spans 20 residues. V trimming: 5 bases; J trimming: 0 bases; junction bases outside the gene matches: 16. CDR1 and CDR2 (germline): SGHTA, FQGNSA. CDR3 residues: CASSNGTGGIRDRVNTEAFF. The CDR3 DNA follows: TGTGCCAGCAGCAACGGGACAGGGGGCATTCGTGATAGAGTGAACACTGAAGCTTTCTTT.

The chain is built from TRBV4-1 and TRBJ2-3, with D unresolved. Per the germline V gene, CDR1 is MGHRA and CDR2 is YSYEKL. This CDR3 has 17 residues. V lost 0 bases and J lost 4, with 17 bases in between. CDR3 region: CASSQEGSLHPADTQYF. The CDR3 bases are TGCGCCAGCAGCCAAGAAGGATCCTTACACCCGGCAGATACGCAGTATTTT.

The chain carries TRBV30 and TRBJ1-2, with a tentative D call TRBD1 (5 bases). Germline values: CDR1 GTSNPN, CDR2 SVGIG (reference sequence). V shed 8 bases and J shed 2 bases, with 9 bases lying between them. This CDR3 comprises 11 residues. The CDR3 DNA sequence: TGTGCCGGGGGGGACAACTATGGCTACACCTTC. This translates into CAGGDNYGYTF.

Many counts were recorded for this clonotype. The chain carries TRBV20-1 and TRBJ2-7, with D maybe TRBD1 (7 bases). CDR1 DFQATT and CDR2 SNEGSKA come from the germline V gene (reference sequence). The ends were cut back, 2 bases at V and 4 bases at J, with 15 bases in the middle. CDR3 length equals 14 residues. The DNA of the CDR3 is TGCAGTGCTAGACAGGGGGGCCTACCTTACGAGCAGTACTTC. This gives the protein CSARQGGLPYEQYF.

This clonotype was recorded a few times. The V call is TRBV20-1, the J call TRBJ2-5; 9 nucleotides line up with TRBD2. Germline V gene sequence: CDR1 DFQATT, CDR2 SNEGSKA (reference sequence). Unmatched junction bases numbered 5, after V lost 3 bases and J lost 0 bases. This CDR3 comprises 15 residues. The CDR3 DNA reads as TGCAGTGCTAGTGGTGTAGCGGGGGACCAAGAGACCCAGTACTTC. Its translation: CSASGVAGDQETQYF.

The genes are TRBV6-6 and TRBJ2-7; D may match TRBD1 or TRBD2 (6 bases each). CDR3 size: 14 residues. Per germline, CDR1 MNHNY and CDR2 SVGAGI (reference sequence). Trimming removed 8 bases from V and 2 bases from J, with 16 bases in between. The CDR3 is CASCPAGQAYEQYF. For the CDR3, the DNA is TGTGCCAGCTGTCCCGCGGGACAAGCCTACGAGCAGTACTTC.

The genes are TRBV12-3 or TRBV12-4 and TRBJ2-1; D may be TRBD1 or TRBD2 (5 bases each). Deletions cut 7 bases from V and 4 bases from J, with 14 bases between. The CDR3 is 14 residues long. Here the CDR3 DNA reads TGTGCCAGCACCCCGATGGGGGTTTACAATGAGCAGTTCTTC. It translates to CASTPMGVYNEQFF.

Comments on this clonotype: A much larger clone is a single base away; this may be a read error. The V gene is TRBV11-2, the J gene TRBJ1-2; 7 bases are shared with TRBD1. Germline lookup yields CDR1 SGHAT and CDR2 FQNNGV. This CDR3 has 14 residues. V was pared by 3 bases and J by 6 bases, with 7 bases of the junction left unmatched. The DNA of the CDR3 is TGTGCCAGCAGCTTGGGGGACAGCTACCATGGCTACACCTTC. It specifies CASSLGDSYHGYTF.